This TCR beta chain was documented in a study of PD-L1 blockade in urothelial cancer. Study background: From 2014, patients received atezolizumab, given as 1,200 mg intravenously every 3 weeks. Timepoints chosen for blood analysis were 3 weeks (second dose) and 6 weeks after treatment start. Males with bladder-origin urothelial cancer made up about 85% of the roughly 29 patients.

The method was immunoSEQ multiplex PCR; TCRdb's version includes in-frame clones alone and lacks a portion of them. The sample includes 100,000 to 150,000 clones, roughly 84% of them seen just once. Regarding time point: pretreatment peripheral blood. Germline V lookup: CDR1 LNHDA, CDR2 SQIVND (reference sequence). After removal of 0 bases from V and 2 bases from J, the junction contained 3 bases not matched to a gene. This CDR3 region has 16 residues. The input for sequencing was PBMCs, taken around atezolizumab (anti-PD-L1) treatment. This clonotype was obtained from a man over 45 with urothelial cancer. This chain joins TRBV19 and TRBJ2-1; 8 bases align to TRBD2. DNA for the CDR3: TGTGCCAGTAGTATAGATCGAGCGGGGGCCTACAATGAGCAGTTCTTC. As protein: CASSIDRAGAYNEQFF.